This T cell receptor beta chain was recovered during a study of CD8 T cells in Susac syndrome. CDR1 is SQVTM and CDR2 is ANQGSEA in the germline V gene. The ends were cut back, 7 bases at V and 6 bases at J, with 22 bases in the middle. This CDR3 is 15 amino acids long. Healthy donors served as age- and sex-matched controls. The CD8+ and CD4+ T cells were negatively isolated, with the TEMRA cells enriched by FACS. After extraction with the RNeasy kit, about 0.45 to 1 ug of the RNA was reverse transcribed using random hexamers. The method of amplification for TCR beta CDR3 was immunoSEQ multiplex PCR, covering 54 Vbeta and 13 Jbeta. TCRdb processed the immunoSEQ multiplex PCR reads anew with MiXCR; each CDR3 protein has one entry. The sample contains 130,000 to 150,000 distinct CDR3 sequences, approximately 93% of which appear only once.

This chain uses TRBV29-1 with TRBJ2-1; D remains ambiguous. The sequenced sample consisted of CD8+ T cells from PBMCs. The sequence came from a human donor in good health. CDR3: CSAKKLGLSSNEQFF. The CDR3 DNA sequence: TGCAGCGCCAAAAAACTGGGGTTGTCGAGCAATGAGCAGTTCTTC.